Listed below are T cell receptor beta chains from one sample, sequenced in a study of shared clonotypes between healthy human individuals. Sequencing used immunoSEQ multiplex PCR; TCRdb keeps in-frame clones, though not all of them. The table includes about 670,000 clones, about three quarters detected once. The material sequenced was memory CD4+ T cells sorted from blood. These receptors originate from a young woman in good health. Each CDR3 is given with its conserved first and last residue. A D gene is named only where the DNA matches it firmly. Clone size is not always given. Where it is, it says once, few, many or a class for expanded clones.

j_call: TRBJ2-7; clone_size: -; v_call: TRBV29-1; d_call: -; cdr3_nt: TGCAGCGTTGTTGGGTCCTACGAGCAGTACTTC; cdr3_aa: CSVVGSYEQYF
j_call: TRBJ2-2; clone_size: -; v_call: TRBV7-8; d_call: -; cdr3_nt: TGTGCCAGCAGCTTACAACCCAACACCGGGGAGCTGTTTTTT; cdr3_aa: CASSLQPNTGELFF
j_call: TRBJ2-6; clone_size: -; v_call: TRBV19; d_call: -; cdr3_nt: TGTGCCAGTAGTATAGTTCTAAGCTCTGGGGCCAACGTCCTGACTTTC; cdr3_aa: CASSIVLSSGANVLTF
j_call: TRBJ2-6; clone_size: -; v_call: TRBV28; d_call: TRBD1; cdr3_nt: TGTGCCAGCAGTCGACAGGGGCGAGTAGTAGCTGGGGCCAACGTCCTGACTTTC; cdr3_aa: CASSRQGRVVAGANVLTF
j_call: TRBJ2-7; clone_size: once; v_call: TRBV18; d_call: TRBD2; cdr3_nt: TGTGCCAGCTCGACCAGGCCTAGCGGGATCCACGAGCAGTACTTC; cdr3_aa: CASSTRPSGIHEQYF
j_call: TRBJ2-2; clone_size: few; v_call: TRBV6-1; d_call: -; cdr3_nt: TGTGCCAGCACCATGGACCGACGCGCCGGGGAGCTGTTTTTT; cdr3_aa: CASTMDRRAGELFF
j_call: TRBJ1-2; clone_size: -; v_call: TRBV28; d_call: TRBD1; cdr3_nt: TGTGCCAGTTTTATTGGACAGGGCTATGGCTACACCTTC; cdr3_aa: CASFIGQGYGYTF
j_call: TRBJ1-1; clone_size: -; v_call: TRBV19; d_call: TRBD1; cdr3_nt: TGTGCCAGCAGAACAGGGGGGGAGAACACTGAAGCTTTCTTT; cdr3_aa: CASRTGGENTEAFF
j_call: TRBJ2-2; clone_size: -; v_call: TRBV9; d_call: TRBD2; cdr3_nt: TGTGCCAGCAGCAACCCTCTAGCGGGAGTCCGGGGCACCGGGGAGCTGTTTTTT; cdr3_aa: CASSNPLAGVRGTGELFF
j_call: TRBJ1-1; clone_size: -; v_call: TRBV30; d_call: -; cdr3_nt: TGTGCCTGGAGTGTAGGAGCCAGCGGCATGAACACTGAAGCTTTCTTT; cdr3_aa: CAWSVGASGMNTEAFF
j_call: TRBJ1-4; clone_size: -; v_call: TRBV7-9; d_call: -; cdr3_nt: TGTGCCAGCAGCCCGGGGGCTGTTAATGAAAAACTGTTTTTT; cdr3_aa: CASSPGAVNEKLFF
j_call: TRBJ1-5; clone_size: -; v_call: TRBV5-8; d_call: TRBD1; cdr3_nt: TGTGCCAGCAGCCTCGGGACAGGGGGTCATCAGCCCCAGCATTTT; cdr3_aa: CASSLGTGGHQPQHF
j_call: TRBJ2-1; clone_size: -; v_call: TRBV18; d_call: -; cdr3_nt: TGTGCCACCGAGAGAGGGGGATCCTACAATGAGCAGTTCTTC; cdr3_aa: CATERGGSYNEQFF
j_call: TRBJ1-5; clone_size: -; v_call: TRBV7-2; d_call: -; cdr3_nt: TGTGCCAGCAGCCCTCAGAGGGATCAGCCCCAGCATTTT; cdr3_aa: CASSPQRDQPQHF
j_call: TRBJ2-1; clone_size: -; v_call: TRBV27; d_call: -; cdr3_nt: TGTGCCAGCAGTTTATATAGTACCGATGAGCAGTTCTTC; cdr3_aa: CASSLYSTDEQFF
j_call: TRBJ2-7; clone_size: -; v_call: TRBV7-8; d_call: TRBD1; cdr3_nt: TGTGCCAGCAGCTCGCCCGGGACAGGGGGCGCCGAGCAGTACTTC; cdr3_aa: CASSSPGTGGAEQYF
j_call: TRBJ2-1; clone_size: -; v_call: TRBV28; d_call: TRBD2; cdr3_nt: TGTGCCAGTTCGGGAGGCAATCGGTACAATGAGCAGTTCTTC; cdr3_aa: CASSGGNRYNEQFF
j_call: TRBJ2-7; clone_size: -; v_call: TRBV28; d_call: TRBD2; cdr3_nt: TGTGCCAGCACCCCCGCCGGGCTAGCGGGAGTTTCCGAGCAGTACTTC; cdr3_aa: CASTPAGLAGVSEQYF
j_call: TRBJ2-5; clone_size: -; v_call: TRBV7-8; d_call: -; cdr3_nt: TGTGCCAGCAGCCTCGGACCTGAAGAGACCCAGTACTTC; cdr3_aa: CASSLGPEETQYF
j_call: TRBJ1-1; clone_size: -; v_call: TRBV7-2; d_call: -; cdr3_nt: TGTGCCAGCAGACCGAGGGCAGGTAACATGAACACTGAAGCTTTCTTT; cdr3_aa: CASRPRAGNMNTEAFF
j_call: TRBJ1-1; clone_size: -; v_call: TRBV4-1; d_call: -; cdr3_nt: TGCGCCAGCAGGCATGGTCCAGGGGCGTTGGTGAACACTGAAGCTTTCTTT; cdr3_aa: CASRHGPGALVNTEAFF
j_call: TRBJ2-7; clone_size: -; v_call: TRBV5-4; d_call: TRBD1; cdr3_nt: TGTGCCAGCAGCTTGTCGGACAGGTCGAACGAGCAGTACTTC; cdr3_aa: CASSLSDRSNEQYF
j_call: TRBJ2-1; clone_size: few; v_call: TRBV19; d_call: -; cdr3_nt: TGTGCCAGTAGTACACCCGACGTCGTCAATGAGCAGTTCTTC; cdr3_aa: CASSTPDVVNEQFF
j_call: TRBJ1-5; clone_size: -; v_call: TRBV30; d_call: -; cdr3_nt: TGTGCCTGGACTACGGGAGCAGGGGATCAGCCCCAGCATTTT; cdr3_aa: CAWTTGAGDQPQHF